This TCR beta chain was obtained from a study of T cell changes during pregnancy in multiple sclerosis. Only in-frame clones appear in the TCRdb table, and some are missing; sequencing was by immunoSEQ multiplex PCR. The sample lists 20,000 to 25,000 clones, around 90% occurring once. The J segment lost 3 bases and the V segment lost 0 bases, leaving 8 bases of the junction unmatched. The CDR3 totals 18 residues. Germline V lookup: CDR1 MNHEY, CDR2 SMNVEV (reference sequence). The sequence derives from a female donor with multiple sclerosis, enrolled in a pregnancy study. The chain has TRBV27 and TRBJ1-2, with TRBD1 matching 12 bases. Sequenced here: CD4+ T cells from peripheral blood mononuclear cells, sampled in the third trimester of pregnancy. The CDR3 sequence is CASSLSKPGTGGHYGYTF. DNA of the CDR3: TGTGCCAGCAGTTTATCGAAGCCCGGGACAGGGGGCCACTATGGCTACACCTTC.